Each of the 25 T cell receptor beta chains below was sequenced from the same sample in a study of naive and memory T cell subsets. The library had UMIs added by 3' ligation of an oligonucleotide to TCR cDNA. Four PCR rounds used nested alpha and beta constant region primers plus the SP2 primer. MiXCR, run by TCRdb on the 5' RACE reads, gives a single entry per CDR3 protein. The sample lists tens of thousands of distinct CDR3 sequences, 7.6% occurring once. These receptors were obtained from a female donor in good health.

The sample holds many counts of this clonotype. The CDR3 sequence is CASSLGWARRDQPQHF. Here the CDR3 DNA reads TGTGCCAGCAGTTTAGGGTGGGCCAGGCGGGATCAGCCCCAGCATTTT. The chain joins TRBV12-3 or TRBV12-4 to TRBJ1-5; D remains ambiguous. The germline V and J ends were trimmed by 1 base and 5 bases, with 15 bases remaining between them. This CDR3 is 16 amino acids long.

The table lists this clonotype with a few counts. The chain is built from TRBV6-2 or TRBV6-3 and TRBJ1-1, with TRBD1 matching over 10 bases. The CDR3 consists of 13 residues. The germline V gene encodes CDR1 MNHEY and CDR2 SVGEGT. Trimming at V came to 6 bases and at J to 6 bases, leaving 4 bases not matched to a gene. CDR3 nucleotides: TGTGCCAGCAGGACAGGGGGCCGGCCTGAAGCTTTCTTT. It yields the protein CASRTGGRPEAFF.

This clonotype has a count of ten or more. This sequence joins TRBV5-6 and TRBJ1-1, with 7 bases aligning to TRBD1. Per the germline V gene, CDR1 is SGHDT and CDR2 is YYEEEE. The CDR3 is 16 amino acids. Trimming took 5 bases from V and 4 from J; bases not matched to a gene: 14. This CDR3 reads CASSRGQPAGVTEAFF. In nucleotides, the CDR3 is TGTGCCAGCAGTCGGGGACAGCCGGCCGGGGTCACTGAAGCTTTCTTT.

The chain links TRBV7-2 to TRBJ2-1; D is tentatively TRBD1 or TRBD2 (6 bases each). Per the germline V gene, CDR1 is SGHTA and CDR2 is FQGNSA. The CDR3 has 15 amino acids. V lost 1 base to trimming and J lost 7 bases, with 14 bases between them. The CDR3 here is CASSLDWGARNEQFF. In DNA form, the CDR3 reads TGTGCCAGCAGCTTAGACTGGGGGGCGAGGAATGAGCAGTTCTTC.

This clonotype showed up many times. V usage is TRBV6-5 and J usage is TRBJ1-5, with D possibly matching TRBD1 (6 bases). Germline lookup yields CDR1 MNHEY and CDR2 SVGAGI. Trimming shortened V by 3 bases and J by 2 bases, and 11 bases separated the two germline ends. This CDR3 spans 15 amino acids. CDR3 DNA sequence: TGTGCCAGCAGTTATCGCAGGGGAGGCAATCAGCCCCAGCATTTT. It is translated as CASSYRRGGNQPQHF.

This clonotype was detected a few times. This chain uses TRBV3-1 with TRBJ2-7; possibly TRBD1 for D (6 bases). V was trimmed by 5 bases and J by 4 bases, leaving 12 bases between them. CDR1 and CDR2 from the germline V gene are LGHDT and YNNKEL (reference sequence). The CDR3 covers 13 residues. The CDR3 sequence: CASSASRGYEQYF. The CDR3 DNA sequence: TGTGCCAGCAGCGCAAGCAGGGGTTACGAGCAGTACTTC.

There are many counts of this clonotype. This rearrangement joins TRBV2 to TRBJ2-7; 7 bases map to TRBD2. With V trimmed by 5 bases and J by 7 bases, 11 bases remained unmatched. Germline V gene sequence: CDR1 SNHLY, CDR2 FYNNEI. The CDR3 runs to 14 residues. As DNA, the CDR3 is TGTGCCAGCAGTCGACGGGACTATCGTGGGGAGCAGTACTTC. The encoded protein is CASSRRDYRGEQYF.

This clonotype has a handful of counts. V is TRBV27 and J is TRBJ1-2; D possibly corresponds to TRBD1 (6 bases). Trimming cost V 3 bases and J 5 bases, with 10 bases left between them. The length of the CDR3 is 13 residues. In germline, CDR1 is MNHEY, CDR2 SMNVEV (reference sequence). This CDR3 is CASSFTGSYGYTF. The CDR3 nucleotides read TGTGCCAGCAGTTTTACAGGGAGTTATGGCTACACCTTC.

The genes are TRBV18 and TRBJ1-5; 10 nucleotides line up with TRBD1. Germline V lookup: CDR1 KGHSH, CDR2 LQKENI. V gave up 2 bases and J gave up 6 bases; unmatched junction bases: 7. CDR3 length equals 16 residues. The CDR3: CASSPGTGVGSQPQHF. CDR3 nucleotide sequence: TGTGCCAGCTCACCAGGGACAGGGGTTGGTAGTCAGCCCCAGCATTTT.

CDR3 sequence: CASRDSISGNTIYF. CDR3 coding DNA: TGTGCCAGCAGGGACAGTATCTCTGGAAACACCATATATTTT. This chain uses TRBV2 with TRBJ1-3, with D possibly TRBD1 on 6 matching bases. Germline values: CDR1 SNHLY, CDR2 FYNNEI. V was trimmed by 6 bases and J by 0 bases, leaving 9 bases between them. There are 14 residues in the CDR3.

The J gene is TRBJ2-3, the V gene TRBV19; possibly TRBD1 for D (5 bases). CDR1 and CDR2 from the germline V gene are LNHDA and SQIVND (reference sequence). This CDR3 is 15 amino acids long. The germline V and J ends were trimmed by 5 bases and 3 bases, with 15 bases remaining between them. The CDR3 DNA follows: TGTGCCAGTAGTCCTCGAAAAGGGGTGACAGATACGCAGTATTTT. Protein sequence: CASSPRKGVTDTQYF. The complete variable domain, with remaining parts taken from reference TRBV19 and TRBJ2-3, reads DGGITQSPKYLFRKEGQNVTLSCEQNLNHDAMYWYRQDPGQGLRLIYYSQIVNDFQKGDIAEGYSVSREKKESFPLTVTSAQKNPTAFYLCASSPRKGVTDTQYFGPGTRLTVL.

Ten or more counts support this clonotype. This chain joins TRBV5-1 and TRBJ2-7, with 7 bases lining up with TRBD1. Germline-derived CDR1 and CDR2 are SGHRS and YFSETQ. CDR3 size: 13 residues. V was clipped by 3 bases and J by 0 bases; unmatched bases: 0. The CDR3 DNA is TGCGCCAGCAGCTGGGACAGCTCCTACGAGCAGTACTTC. Its translation: CASSWDSSYEQYF.

This clonotype occurred a few times. This chain links TRBV5-1 with TRBJ2-7; 11 bases map to TRBD2. Trimming removed 0 bases from V and 7 bases from J; junction bases left unmatched: 6. The CDR3 runs to 15 residues. Germline V lookup: CDR1 SGHRS, CDR2 YFSETQ. The CDR3 protein is CASSLVTSGEYEQYF. CDR3 coding DNA: TGCGCCAGCAGCTTGGTGACTAGCGGGGAATATGAGCAGTACTTC.

The V call is TRBV28, the J call TRBJ2-5, with D possibly being TRBD1 or TRBD2 (5 bases each). Germline CDR1 MDHEN, CDR2 SYDVKM. This CDR3 is 13 amino acids long. The ends were cut back, 6 bases at V and 3 bases at J, with 11 bases in the middle. CDR3 nucleotides: TGTGCCAGCAGAGGGACCATAGAAGAGACCCAGTACTTC. Encoded protein: CASRGTIEETQYF.

This clonotype was seen at least ten times. Relative to the germline gene, one junction end is altered; a read error may explain this. The CDR3 reads CASSNLQGPNSPLHF. The CDR3 DNA follows: TGCGCCAGCAGCAACCTACAGGGTCCCAATTCACCCCTCCACTTT. J is TRBJ1-6 and V is TRBV6-5; D might be TRBD1 (6 bases). CDR1 is MNHEY, CDR2 SVGAGI, per germline. The CDR3 length is 15 residues.

The V gene is TRBV11-2, the J gene TRBJ2-7; 7 bases agree with TRBD1. V shed 5 bases and J 6 bases; nucleotides not matched to a gene: 4. This CDR3 spans 12 amino acids. Per germline, CDR1 SGHAT and CDR2 FQNNGV. The chain's CDR3 is CASSGTVLEQYF. CDR3 DNA: TGTGCCAGCAGCGGGACAGTCCTCGAGCAGTACTTC.

This clonotype was recorded at least ten times. This chain links TRBV7-2 with TRBJ2-1; the D gene is possibly TRBD2 (6 bases). Per germline, CDR1 SGHTA and CDR2 FQGNSA. The CDR3 is 13 amino acids. V was pared by 5 bases and J by 13 bases, with 18 bases between. The CDR3 region is CASSDGRQFDQFF. The CDR3 nucleotides are TGTGCCAGCAGCGACGGGAGACAGTTCGATCAGTTCTTC.

This clonotype was seen more than once but under ten times. At one end, the junction sequence differs from germline, possibly due to a read error. The chain carries TRBV7-2 and TRBJ2-1; D might be TRBD1 (5 bases). Per the germline V gene, CDR1 is SGHTA and CDR2 is FQGNSA. The CDR3 extends over 14 amino acids. The CDR3 region has the DNA TGTGCCAGCAGTTTAGGCCAGGGTCCTAATGAGCAGTTCTTC. Translation: CASSLGQGPNEQFF.

This clonotype has at least ten counts. The rearrangement joins TRBV29-1 to TRBJ1-1; D is ambiguous. Germline assignment: CDR1 SQVTM and CDR2 ANQGSEA. The CDR3 extends over 13 amino acids. V was cut by 4 bases and J by 3 bases, with 12 bases left in between. The CDR3 is CSVVIRGYTEAFF. CDR3 DNA sequence: TGCAGCGTTGTTATACGGGGATACACTGAAGCTTTCTTT.

This clonotype has a handful of counts. CDR3 sequence: CASSQGAPDPYGYTF. Written as DNA, the CDR3 is TGTGCCAGCAGCCAAGGGGCCCCAGACCCCTATGGCTACACCTTC. The J gene is TRBJ1-2, the V gene TRBV3-1; no definite D call. Looked up from germline, CDR1 is LGHDT and CDR2 is YNNKEL (reference sequence). CDR3 size: 15 residues. Trimming pared 1 base from V and 4 bases from J, leaving 13 bases between.

In its sample, this clonotype was seen a few times. The genes are TRBV6-2 or TRBV6-3 and TRBJ1-6; 10 bases map to TRBD1. V shed 6 bases and J 10 bases; nucleotides not matched to a gene: 9. Germline V gives CDR1 MNHEY, CDR2 SVGEGT. This CDR3 spans 15 amino acids. The CDR3 region has the DNA TGTGCCAGCAGCCCTATTCGGACAGGGGGATCACCCCTCCACTTT. It codes for CASSPIRTGGSPLHF.

The rearrangement uses TRBV5-4 and TRBJ2-7; no clear D. The V end lost 0 bases, the J end lost 6 bases, and 13 bases lay between the germline ends. The germline gives CDR1 SGHNT, CDR2 YYREEE (reference sequence). There are 14 residues in the CDR3. CDR3 loop: CASSLVGWSGEQYF. CDR3 coding DNA: TGTGCCAGCAGCTTGGTGGGTTGGTCGGGCGAGCAGTACTTC.

In its sample, this clonotype was seen many times. This chain uses TRBV16 with TRBJ1-2; D is unresolved. Trimming cost V 2 bases and J 4 bases, with 11 bases left between them. The CDR3 extends over 14 amino acids. In germline, CDR1 is KGHSY, CDR2 FQNENV. Here the CDR3 reads CASSQSLMLYGYTF. CDR3 nucleotide sequence: TGTGCCAGCAGCCAAAGTTTAATGCTCTATGGCTACACCTTC.

The rearrangement uses TRBV10-3 and TRBJ2-3; D remains ambiguous. V gave up 2 bases and J gave up 6 bases, with 3 bases separating them. The CDR3 contains 11 residues. The germline V gene encodes CDR1 ENHRY and CDR2 SYGVKD. The CDR3 region is CAISEADTQYF. As DNA, the CDR3 is TGTGCCATCAGTGAGGCCGATACGCAGTATTTT.

This clonotype was observed at least ten times. J is TRBJ2-5 and V is TRBV7-2; no clear D gene. This CDR3 spans 16 amino acids. Trimming shortened V by 1 base and J by 0 bases, and 12 bases separated the two germline ends. Germline-derived CDR1 and CDR2 are SGHTA and FQGNSA. The CDR3 spells CASSLVFWGNQETQYF. As DNA, the CDR3 is TGTGCCAGCAGCTTAGTGTTTTGGGGAAACCAAGAGACCCAGTACTTC.